This T cell receptor (beta chain) was observed in a study of blood T cells in healthy people across ages (dated by TCRdb to about 2015). Some background on the complete study: In model experiments, roughly one uniquely barcoded TCR beta cDNA molecule per two T cells was captured by template switching. Using deep sequencing normalized with unique cDNA molecular identifiers, the study measured how TCR beta repertoire diversity changes with age. Two additional independent replicas of 1 million unique cDNA reads from the same blood draw were analyzed for two donors (one aged 18 to 30 and one aged 80 or older). Donors were grouped into four age groups: young (average 16 years), middle-aged (roughly 38), aged (62) and long-lived (about 89). To avoid experimental bias, donors of different ages were randomly spread across the sequencing lanes. What the research found in general, with its limitations: There was a strong correlation between observed TCR beta diversity and the percentage of naive T cells measured by flow cytometry. The long-lived group showed more naive CD4+ T cells, fewer expanded clones and increased TCR diversity than the aged group, suggesting age selection. Donor CMV infection status was unknown, potentially confounding age-related changes in expanded clonotypes. Because profiling used bulk unsorted PBMCs, naive and antigen-experienced compartments could not be compared conclusively. Estimates of total diversity based on one million sequenced T cells were regarded as lower bounds and as underestimates. As age increased, observed TCR beta diversity per million T cells dropped in a roughly linear way, and a significant reduction was already evident by age about 40.

The V and J ends are trimmed by 2 bases and 2 bases, leaving 13 bases between them. The CDR3 measures 15 amino acids from cysteine to phenylalanine. Only the CDR3 DNA stays, 45 bases, in frame from base 1. The germline V gene supplies CDR1 KGHSH and CDR2 LQKENI. This clonotype turned up a few times. This receptor's antigen is unknown. Per-base qualities were not stored, and no clone one base away is much larger. Systemically healthy Caucasian individuals from Russia, around 38 in total and aged roughly 6 to 95 years, were included as donors. Each donor gave 8 to 10 milliliters of peripheral blood, collected into EDTA-treated Vacutainer tubes. Ficoll-Paque density-gradient centrifugation was used to isolate PBMCs, with at least 6 million obtained per sample. Trizol reagent was used to extract total RNA from the PBMCs, yielding at least 6 micrograms per sample. For every donor, flow cytometry on a PBMC aliquot measured the percentage of naive CD45RAhigh/CD27high T cells.

The method was 5' RACE. The sequencer listed for this sample is Illumina HiSeq 2500. A second PCR of 7 to 11 cycles was run with a J-beta primer mix and a sample-barcoded 5' primer. Each TCR beta cDNA molecule received a unique molecular identifier from a template-switch 5' adaptor carrying 12 random nucleotides. At least 3 million CDR3-containing paired-end reads were obtained from each sample. All of the RNA was converted into first-strand cDNA using the Mint cDNA synthesis kit, with a TRBC-specific oligonucleotide serving as the primer. After uracil-DNA glycosylase treatment, a first 18-cycle PCR used universal primers M1SS and BC2_uni_R on all cDNA. Under the source paper's analysis protocol: Each sample was normalized by randomly selecting 1 million high-quality reads, each carrying a distinct molecular identifier. Instead of being binned into consensus sequences, reads with shared molecular identifiers were discarded. MiTCR, set to a Q25 quality threshold and the strictest error-elimination algorithm, was used for CDR3 identification, clonotype clustering and error correction. A nonparametric unseen species model with Euler transformation was used to estimate a lower bound on total TCR beta diversity. The public reads were reanalyzed by TCRdb: fastp trimming at Q25, MiXCR alignment, in-frame beta chains only. CDR3 protein sequences are deduplicated, and each keeps its most common genes and DNA. The V and J calls and clone size are TCRdb's, not the authors'. The sample has approximately 810,000 distinct CDR3 sequences on record, roughly 26% of them singletons. The leading ten clones occupy roughly a sixth of the sample.

The source material was blood. The source is a woman of 80 years or more in good health. This receptor chain uses TRBV18 and TRBJ2-7, and perhaps TRBD2 as D gene, on 7 matching bases. The nucleotides read TGTGCCAGCTCACCAGGGGGGGCGCCCCCCTACGAGCAGTACTTC. Its amino acids are CASSPGGAPPYEQYF.